Included here is one TCR beta chain sequence, with context. The antigen remains undetermined. The sample comes from a study of cytomegalovirus exposure and HLA in healthy donors. Study-level information: Within the Caucasian-associated ancestry cluster were under 85% of the approximately 400 genotyped donors. Study-wide results and caveats: A later analysis linked a missense variant in DCLRE1C to the trimming of TCR beta V and J genes. A later analysis associated some 16,000 TCR beta sequences with HLA alleles at a 0.05 false discovery rate. Excluded were some V segments that proved indistinguishable, including TRBV6-2 and TRBV6-3.

With 60 Vbeta and 13 Jbeta primers, the PCR was carried out. Assay: immunoSEQ multiplex PCR; the TCRdb copy retains only in-frame clones and omits some. Among under 200,000 clones, around 80% were seen once, and the ten largest hold around 4.1%. The germline CDR1 and CDR2 sequences are SGHRS and YFSETQ. CDR3 size: 15 residues. With 0 bases removed from V and 6 bases from J, the gap between germline ends came to 12 bases. This receptor was obtained from a woman aged 45 to 65 in good health and CMV-seropositive. The sequenced sample was PBMCs. V and J are TRBV5-1 and TRBJ2-2, with D tentatively TRBD1 (6 bases). The CDR3 reads CASSLATGGAGELFF. The CDR3 DNA reads as TGCGCCAGCAGCTTGGCGACAGGTGGAGCCGGGGAGCTGTTTTTT.